These 16 T cell receptor beta chains share one sample of origin, sequenced in a study of cytomegalovirus exposure and HLA in healthy donors (TCRdb year 2017). Library generation was performed with the immunoSEQ multiplex PCR assay. For the multiplex PCR, a mixture combining 60 forward primers for TCR Vbeta segments and 13 reverse primers for TCR Jbeta segments was used. TCRdb holds this immuneACCESS table with in-frame rearrangements only. Some clones are missing; in checked studies, unresolved V genes explain under half, and the rest has no known cause. This sample comprises around 67,000 clones, about 75% of them detected only once. The ten most abundant clones make up 7% to 9.5% of the sample. The sample was PBMCs. These receptors all stem from a woman in her twenties or thirties in good health and CMV-seropositive.

The CDR3 sequence is CAWRQPGARQPQHF. CDR3 in DNA: TGTGCCTGGAGACAACCAGGGGCCAGGCAGCCCCAGCATTTT. The chain is built from TRBV30 and TRBJ1-5; D is possibly TRBD1 (6 bases). Germline V lookup: CDR1 GTSNPN, CDR2 SVGIG (reference sequence). The CDR3 loop spans 14 amino acids. The V gene lost 3 bases and the J gene lost 7 bases, with 16 bases spanning the gap.

In its sample, this clone was seen once. The junction shows a germline mismatch at one end, possibly a read error. The rearrangement joins TRBV27 to TRBJ2-2; 10 nucleotides match TRBD2. Germline CDR1 is MNHEY and CDR2 is SMNVEV (reference sequence). CDR3 length: 16 amino acids. Here the CDR3 DNA reads TGTGCCGGCAGCCAAAGCGGGAGGGCCAGCACCGGGGAGCTGTTTTTT. Protein: CAGSQSGRASTGELFF.

The chain uses TRBV29-1 and TRBJ1-1; D uncertain. CDR3 length: 13 amino acids. Germline CDR1 and CDR2: SQVTM and ANQGSEA. With 7 bases removed from V and 4 bases from J, the gap between germline ends came to 16 bases. For the CDR3, the DNA is TGCAGCGCGGGGAAGGGAGTCTGCACTGAAGCTTTCTTT. As protein: CSAGKGVCTEAFF.

The gene calls are TRBV7-9 and TRBJ1-1; 7 bases fit TRBD1. The J segment lost 0 bases and the V segment lost 6 bases, leaving 16 bases of the junction unmatched. This CDR3 is built from 18 residues. CDR1 SEHNR and CDR2 FQNEAQ come from the germline V gene (reference sequence). The CDR3 coding sequence is TGTGCCAGCAGACCGACAGCCCCACAGGGGAACATGAACACTGAAGCTTTCTTT. Its protein product is CASRPTAPQGNMNTEAFF.

A single count supports this clone. The chain has TRBV28 and TRBJ2-2; TRBD2 matches 8 bases. CDR1 and CDR2 from the germline V gene are MDHEN and SYDVKM. CDR3 length: 13 amino acids. Trimming removed 6 bases from V and 7 bases from J; junction bases left unmatched: 4. DNA for the CDR3: TGTGCCAGCAGCTTCCGGGGGGGCGGGGAGCTGTTTTTT. The encoded protein is CASSFRGGGELFF.

The rearrangement links TRBV29-1 to TRBJ2-3, with TRBD1 matching 7 bases. This CDR3 comprises 13 residues. Trimming cost V 5 bases and J 4 bases; bases outside gene matches: 6. In germline, CDR1 is SQVTM, CDR2 ANQGSEA. CDR3 amino acids: CSVKQGNPDTQYF. CDR3 sequence (DNA): TGCAGCGTTAAACAGGGGAATCCAGATACGCAGTATTTT.

The chain uses TRBV15 and TRBJ2-7; D possibly corresponds to TRBD2 (5 bases). The CDR3 sequence is 14 residues long. The V gene's germline CDR1 is LNHNV and CDR2 YYDKDF (reference sequence). V was cut by 0 bases and J by 6 bases, with 12 bases left in between. DNA for the CDR3: TGTGCCACCAGCAGAGATAAGGCTAGCCGCGAGCAGTACTTC. It yields the protein CATSRDKASREQYF.

This rearrangement joins TRBV27 to TRBJ1-1; D is undetermined. Germline CDR1 and CDR2: MNHEY and SMNVEV (reference sequence). This CDR3 comprises 14 residues. The V and J ends lost 8 bases and 4 bases respectively, with 17 bases between them. In DNA form, the CDR3 reads TGTGCCAGCCAGTCCCTCCTTCGGGGCACTGAAGCTTTCTTT. Protein sequence: CASQSLLRGTEAFF.

The V call is TRBV6-4, the J call TRBJ2-3, with 7 bases lining up with TRBD2. CDR3 length equals 15 residues. In germline, CDR1 is MRHNA, CDR2 SNTAGT. V lost 0 bases, J lost 3 bases, and 3 bases stayed unmatched. CDR3 sequence: CASSDSGGSTDTQYF. The CDR3 DNA sequence: TGTGCCAGCAGTGACTCAGGCGGGAGTACAGATACGCAGTATTTT.

V and J are TRBV5-1 and TRBJ2-3; 9 bases are shared with TRBD1. Germline CDR1 and CDR2: SGHRS and YFSETQ. The CDR3 extends over 17 amino acids. With V trimmed by 4 bases and J by 1 base, 10 bases remained unmatched. The CDR3 protein is CASSRGQGTAGTDTQYF. In nucleotides, the CDR3 is TGCGCCAGCAGCAGAGGACAGGGGACTGCGGGCACAGATACGCAGTATTTT.

The chain combines TRBV6-1 with TRBJ1-3, with no clear D. Germline V lookup: CDR1 MNHNS, CDR2 SASEGT. Trimming pared 6 bases from V and 9 bases from J, leaving 9 bases between. The CDR3 has 11 amino acids. CDR3 coding DNA: TGTGCCAGCAGCCTGGAGGGCACCATATATTTT. Its translation is CASSLEGTIYF.

The chain recombines TRBV5-8 with TRBJ2-5, with 7 positions matching TRBD2. The CDR3 runs 14 residues. V lost 0 bases, J lost 1 base, and 0 bases stayed unmatched. CDR1 and CDR2 (germline): SGHTS, YDEGEE. DNA for the CDR3: TGTGCCAGCAGCTTGGGACTAGCCCAAGAGACCCAGTACTTC. This gives the protein CASSLGLAQETQYF.

The V call is TRBV9, the J call TRBJ1-4, with 8 bases matching TRBD1. V was pared by 2 bases and J by 6 bases, with 6 bases of the junction left unmatched. CDR1 is SGDLS, CDR2 YYNGEE, per germline. CDR3 length: 15 residues. CDR3 protein: CASSVGQGPHEKLFF. In nucleotides, the CDR3 is TGTGCCAGCAGCGTCGGACAGGGTCCTCATGAAAAACTGTTTTTT. The full variable domain, with the rest looked up from reference TRBV9 and TRBJ1-4, is DSGVTQTPKHLITATGQRVTLRCSPRSGDLSVYWYQQSLDQGLQFLIQYYNGEERAKGNILERFSAQQFPDLHSELNLSSLELGDSALYFCASSVGQGPHEKLFFGSGTQLSVL.

The rearrangement joins TRBV19 to TRBJ2-6; possible D gene TRBD2, 5 bases. Trimming took 7 bases from V and 1 from J, leaving 14 bases between them. This CDR3 is built from 16 residues. The germline gives CDR1 LNHDA, CDR2 SQIVND (reference sequence). The CDR3 protein is CASTAGPRSGANVLTF. The CDR3 DNA reads TGTGCCAGTACGGCGGGCCCAAGGTCTGGGGCCAACGTCCTGACTTTC.

This clone has just a few counts. The genes are TRBV19 and TRBJ2-6; 8 bases match TRBD2. Germline CDR1 reads LNHDA; CDR2 reads SQIVND (reference sequence). V lost 7 bases and J lost 2; bases outside the gene matches: 10. CDR3 length equals 17 residues. Written as DNA, the CDR3 is TGTGCCAGTAACTCCCGGACTAGCAGGACTGGGGCCAACGTCCTGACTTTC. It specifies CASNSRTSRTGANVLTF.

The chain combines TRBV5-1 with TRBJ2-1, with 12 bases identical to TRBD2. The CDR3 is made up of 18 amino acids. Germline-derived CDR1 and CDR2 are SGHRS and YFSETQ. The J segment lost 6 bases and the V segment lost 4 bases, leaving 14 bases of the junction unmatched. The DNA of the CDR3 is TGCGCCAGCAGCCGCACCGTCAGACTAGCGGGAGCTGTCAATGAGCAGTTCTTC. Translating gives CASSRTVRLAGAVNEQFF.